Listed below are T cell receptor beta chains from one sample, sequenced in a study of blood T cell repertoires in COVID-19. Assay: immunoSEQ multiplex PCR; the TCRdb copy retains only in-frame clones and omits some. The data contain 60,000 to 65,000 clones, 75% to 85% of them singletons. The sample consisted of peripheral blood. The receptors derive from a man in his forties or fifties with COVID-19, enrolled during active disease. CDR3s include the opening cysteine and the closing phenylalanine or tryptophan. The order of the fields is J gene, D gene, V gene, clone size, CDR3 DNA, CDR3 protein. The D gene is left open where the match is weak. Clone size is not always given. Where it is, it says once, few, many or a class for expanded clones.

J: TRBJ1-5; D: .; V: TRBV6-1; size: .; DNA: TGTGCCAGCAGTGGATCGATAGGGGATAGCAATCAGCCCCAGCATTTT; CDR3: CASSGSIGDSNQPQHF
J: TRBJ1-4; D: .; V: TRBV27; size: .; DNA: TGTGCCAGCAGCCTGTCAACTAATGAAAAACTGTTTTTT; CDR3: CASSLSTNEKLFF
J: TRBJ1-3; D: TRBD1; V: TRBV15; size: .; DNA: TGTGCCACCAGCGCGAGTCGACAGGGCCTTGGAGGAAACACCATATATTTT; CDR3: CATSASRQGLGGNTIYF
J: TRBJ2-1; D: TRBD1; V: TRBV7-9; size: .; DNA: TGTGCCAGCAGCATGACAGGGTTGAATGAGCAGTTCTTC; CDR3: CASSMTGLNEQFF
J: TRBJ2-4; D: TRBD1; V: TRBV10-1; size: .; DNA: TGCGCCAGCAGTGCCGGACAGGGAAGGAACATTCAGTACTTC; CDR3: CASSAGQGRNIQYF
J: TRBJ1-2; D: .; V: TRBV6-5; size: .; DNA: TGTGCCAGCAGCTTAGCCTACTATGGCTACACCTTC; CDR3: CASSLAYYGYTF
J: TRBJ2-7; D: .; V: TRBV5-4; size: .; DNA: TGTGCCAGCAGTTTATCTCAGGGGGGCTACGAGCAGTACTTC; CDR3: CASSLSQGGYEQYF
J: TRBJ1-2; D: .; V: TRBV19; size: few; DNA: TGTGCCACCGCAGGGGTTGCGGGCTATGGCTACACCTTC; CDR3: CATAGVAGYGYTF
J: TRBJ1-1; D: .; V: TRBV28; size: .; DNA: TGTGCCAGCAAAACAACAGGGCAAGCTTTCTTT; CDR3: CASKTTGQAFF
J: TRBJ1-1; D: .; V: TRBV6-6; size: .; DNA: TGTGCCAGCAGACCCTCACAGGGCGCCTTGAACACTGAAGCTTTCTTT; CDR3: CASRPSQGALNTEAFF
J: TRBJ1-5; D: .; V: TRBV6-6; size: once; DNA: TGTGCCAGCAGTTTAAATGATCAGCCCCAGCATTTT; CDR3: CASSLNDQPQHF
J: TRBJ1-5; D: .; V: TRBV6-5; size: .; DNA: TGTGCCAGCAGTTACACCGGAGCTCAGCCCCAGCATTTT; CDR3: CASSYTGAQPQHF
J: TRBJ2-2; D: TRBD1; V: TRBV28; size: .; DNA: TGTGCCAGCAGTCCACCGGACAGGGGGCCCGGGGAGCTGTTTTTT; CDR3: CASSPPDRGPGELFF
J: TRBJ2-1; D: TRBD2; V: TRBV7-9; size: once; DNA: TGTGCCAGTCAGAGACGGGGAGGGGATGAGCAGTTCTTC; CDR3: CASQRRGGDEQFF
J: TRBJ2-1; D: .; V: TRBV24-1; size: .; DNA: TGTGCCACCAGTGATGAGGGCAATGAGCAGTTCTTC; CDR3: CATSDEGNEQFF
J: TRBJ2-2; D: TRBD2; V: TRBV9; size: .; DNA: TGTGCCAGCAGCGTAGTTGGCGGGAGTTCTACCGGGGAGCTGTTTTTT; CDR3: CASSVVGGSSTGELFF
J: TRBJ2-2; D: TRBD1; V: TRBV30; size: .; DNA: TGTGCCTGGAGAAGGGGGCACGCTACCGGGGAGCTGTTTTTT; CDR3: CAWRRGHATGELFF
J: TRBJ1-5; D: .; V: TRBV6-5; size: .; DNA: TGTGCCAGCAGGCCTCGGGGTTACAATCAGCCCCAGCATTTT; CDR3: CASRPRGYNQPQHF
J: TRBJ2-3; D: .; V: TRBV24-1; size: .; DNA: TGTGCCACCAGTGTGGCCAGCACAGATACGCAGTATTTT; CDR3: CATSVASTDTQYF
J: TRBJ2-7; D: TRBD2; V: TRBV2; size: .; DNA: TGTGCCAGCAGGCTGACTAGCGGAGGGCCCTACGAGCAGTACTTC; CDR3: CASRLTSGGPYEQYF
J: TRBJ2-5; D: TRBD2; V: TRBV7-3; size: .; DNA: TGTGCCAGCAGCTTACTGGCGGGAGAGGGAGAGACCCAGTACTTC; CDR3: CASSLLAGEGETQYF
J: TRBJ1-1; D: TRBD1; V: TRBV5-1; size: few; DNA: TGCGCCAGCAGCTTGGGGACAGGGGGAAGCACTGAAGCTTTCTTT; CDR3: CASSLGTGGSTEAFF
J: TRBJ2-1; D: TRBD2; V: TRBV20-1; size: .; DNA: TGCAGTGCTAGTAGCGGGAGCTCCTACAATGAGCAGTTCTTC; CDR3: CSASSGSSYNEQFF
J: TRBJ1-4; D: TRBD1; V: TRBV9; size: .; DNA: TGTGCCAGCAGCAACAGGGGGCTCGGTAATGAAAAACTGTTTTTT; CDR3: CASSNRGLGNEKLFF
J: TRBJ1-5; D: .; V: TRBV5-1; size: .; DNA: TGCGCCAGCAGCTTGTCGAGCAATAGCAATCAGCCCCAGCATTTT; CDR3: CASSLSSNSNQPQHF
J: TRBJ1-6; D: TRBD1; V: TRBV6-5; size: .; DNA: TGTGCCAGTGACAGGGCCCTGGGTTCACCCCTCCACTTT; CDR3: CASDRALGSPLHF
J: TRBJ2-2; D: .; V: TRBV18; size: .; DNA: TGTGCCAGCTCACCAATACAGGGCACCGGGGAGCTGTTTTTT; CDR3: CASSPIQGTGELFF
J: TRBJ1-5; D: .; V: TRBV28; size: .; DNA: TGTGCCAGCAGTTTACGACTGACAGCCGATCAGCCCCAGCATTTT; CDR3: CASSLRLTADQPQHF
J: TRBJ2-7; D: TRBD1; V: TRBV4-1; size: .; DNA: TGCGCCAGCAGCCAAGGACAGGGTAATACCTACGAGCAGTACTTC; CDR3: CASSQGQGNTYEQYF
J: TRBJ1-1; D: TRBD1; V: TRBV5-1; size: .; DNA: TGCGCCAGCTCCAGGGGGTTGGACACTGAAGCTTTCTTT; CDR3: CASSRGLDTEAFF
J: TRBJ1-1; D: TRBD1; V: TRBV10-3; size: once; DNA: TGTGCCATCAGACCCGACAGGGTTGGTGCCACTGAAGCTTTCTTT; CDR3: CAIRPDRVGATEAFF
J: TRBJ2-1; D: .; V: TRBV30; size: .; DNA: TGTGCCTGGGAGGGGCAGGGCTGGGGCAATGAGCAGTTCTTC; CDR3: CAWEGQGWGNEQFF
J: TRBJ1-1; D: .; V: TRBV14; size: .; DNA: TGTGCCAGCAGCCAGCAGGTGATCACTGAAGCTTTCTTT; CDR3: CASSQQVITEAFF
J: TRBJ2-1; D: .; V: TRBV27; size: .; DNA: TGTGTCACCCTAGTGGGGGCTGAGCAGTTCTTC; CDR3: CVTLVGAEQFF
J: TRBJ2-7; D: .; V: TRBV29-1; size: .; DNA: TGCAGCGTTCAGGTGGGCGAGCAGTACTTC; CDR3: CSVQVGEQYF
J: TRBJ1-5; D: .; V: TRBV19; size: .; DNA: TGTGCCAGTAGTGTGGGTCGGGAGCAGCCCCAGCATTTT; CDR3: CASSVGREQPQHF
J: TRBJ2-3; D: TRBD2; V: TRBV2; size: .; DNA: TGTGCCAGCTCCCGGGAGGTTAGCACAGATACGCAGTATTTT; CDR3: CASSREVSTDTQYF
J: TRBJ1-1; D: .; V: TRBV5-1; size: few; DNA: TGCGCCAGCAGCTTTACAGGACTGAACACTGAAGCTTTCTTT; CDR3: CASSFTGLNTEAFF
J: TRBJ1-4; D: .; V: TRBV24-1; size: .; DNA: TGTGCCACCAGTGATCGACAGTGGGGTGAGGAAAAACTGTTTTTT; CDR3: CATSDRQWGEEKLFF
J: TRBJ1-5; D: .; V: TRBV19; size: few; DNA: TGTGCCAGTAGTATAGAAAAAACAGGGAGTCGGCCCCAGCATTTT; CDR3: CASSIEKTGSRPQHF
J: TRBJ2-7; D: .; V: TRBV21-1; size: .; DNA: TGTGCCAGCAGCAAAGTGGCTAGTTTTACAACCTACGAGCAGTACTTC; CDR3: CASSKVASFTTYEQYF
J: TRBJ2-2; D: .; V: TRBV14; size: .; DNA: TGTGCCAGCAGCCAGCTGGGGCCCGGGGAGCTGTTTTTT; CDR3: CASSQLGPGELFF
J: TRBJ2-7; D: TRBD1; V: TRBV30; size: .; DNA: TGTGCCTGGAGTGCCCTAGGACAGGGGGTATCCTACGAGCAGTACTTC; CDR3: CAWSALGQGVSYEQYF
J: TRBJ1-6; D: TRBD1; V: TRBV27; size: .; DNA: TGTGCCAGCAGGCTCAGGGGGCGCTATAATTCACCCCTCCACTTT; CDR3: CASRLRGRYNSPLHF
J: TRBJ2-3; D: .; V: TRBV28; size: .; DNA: TGTGCCAGCAGTTTCAGGGGAATAGGGCCAGATACGCAGTATTTT; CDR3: CASSFRGIGPDTQYF
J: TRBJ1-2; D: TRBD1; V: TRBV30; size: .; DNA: TGTGCCTGGAGTGTAAGGACAGGGGATGGCTACACCTTC; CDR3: CAWSVRTGDGYTF
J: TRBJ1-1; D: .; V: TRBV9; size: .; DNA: TGTGCCAGCAGCGCGGGTCAAGTGAACACTGAAGCTTTCTTT; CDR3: CASSAGQVNTEAFF